This record concerns one T cell receptor beta chain sequence. Its antigen remains unidentified. Assay: immunoSEQ multiplex PCR; the TCRdb copy retains only in-frame clones and omits some. Among over a million clones listed, roughly 74% were seen once. The data derive from a study of shared clonotypes between healthy human individuals. The CDR3 runs 17 residues. Germline CDR1 SGHTA, CDR2 FQGNSA. V lost 1 base and J lost 3, with 16 bases in between. Study-level findings and limits: Around 5% was the fraction of naive CD4 clonotypes found shared across a few donors. Researchers found naive subsets generally carried larger estimated richness than memory subsets. Generation probability values for non-shared clonotypes were lower than those for clonotypes shared by all four donors.

The V call is TRBV7-2, the J call TRBJ2-4; possible D gene TRBD2, 5 bases. Sequencing input: memory CD4+ T cells from PBMCs. The subset: CD45RA-negative fraction. The receptor was derived from a man between 18 and 29 years old in good health. Some clones in this sample may be carry-over from other donors' samples. The CDR3 DNA reads as TGTGCCAGCAGCTTAGTAGGTACGGGGAGAGGCAAAAACATTCAGTACTTC. It translates to CASSLVGTGRGKNIQYF.